This TCR beta chain is drawn from a study of blood T cells in healthy people across ages. A second PCR of roughly 7 to 11 cycles used a sample-barcoded 5' primer and a J-beta primer mix. TCRdb fed the 5' RACE reads into MiXCR, producing one record per CDR3 protein. The sample consists of fewer than 2,000,000 distinct CDR3 sequences, approximately 32% of them appearing once. Study-wide findings and caveats: Naive CD4+ cell counts and diversity both ran higher in long-lived than in aged donors.

Germline V gives CDR1 LGHDT, CDR2 YNNKEL (reference sequence). The CDR3 is 17 residues long. The V gene end was trimmed by 0 bases and the J gene end by 4 bases; junction bases not matched to a gene: 11. Every donor contributed 8 to 10 milliliters of peripheral blood by blood draw. Per-sample PBMC isolation yielded at least 7 million cells. A remark on this clonotype: No antigen is known for it.

The sample taken for sequencing was blood. The chain carries TRBV3-1 and TRBJ2-5; 7 bases fit TRBD2. The clonotype originates from a woman aged 25 to 45 in good health. CDR3 sequence reads: CASSQDWSGGGRETQYF. As DNA, the CDR3 is TGTGCCAGCAGCCAAGATTGGTCCGGGGGAGGGCGAGAGACCCAGTACTTC.